This TCR beta chain appears in the sequencing data of a study of T cell responses to AZD1222 COVID-19 vaccine. Study-wide findings and caveats: Repertoire collection took place solely once the T cell response had peaked. The study found vaccine-associated CD4 TCRs spanning spike, dominant at 160-218 and 743-854.

Turning to this clone: Its target is not known.

Recipients boosted at about 4 weeks or about 12 weeks are pooled. Germline V gene lookup returns CDR1 WSHSY and CDR2 SAAADI. The CDR3 loop spans 11 amino acids. V shed 7 bases and J shed 3 bases, with 7 bases lying between them. Using immunoSEQ multiplex PCR, the repertoire was profiled, and TCRdb retains in-frame clones only, with some absent. The sample contains some 150,000 clones, roughly 90% of which appear only once. Sequencing was performed on peripheral blood, taken 28 days after the second AZD1222 dose. The clonotype originates from an adult who received the AZD1222 COVID-19 vaccine. The rearrangement joins TRBV10-2 to TRBJ2-7; no clear D gene. The CDR3 protein is CASNSGYEQYF. The CDR3 coding sequence is TGCGCCAGCAATTCGGGCTACGAGCAGTACTTC.